This T cell receptor beta chain was obtained from a study of blood T cell repertoires in COVID-19. Study summary: The analysed material was cDNA or gDNA that came from T cells, B-cell-depleted T cells, or PBMCs.

TCRdb's copy holds only in-frame clones and misses some; the assay was immunoSEQ multiplex PCR. The table lists roughly 180,000 clones, 85% to 90% of them singletons. This clone was observed once. J lost 1 base, V lost 6 bases, and 7 bases had no gene match. The CDR3 is 15 residues long. Germline V gene data show CDR1 as SNHLY and CDR2 as FYNNEI. The gene calls are TRBV2 and TRBJ2-7, with 9 nucleotides matching TRBD1. The sequencing sample was made of peripheral blood. This TCR derives from a man aged 18 to 29 with acute or convalescent COVID-19. This CDR3 is CASRVGQGLSYEQYF. As DNA, the CDR3 is TGTGCCAGCAGGGTGGGACAGGGATTATCCTACGAGCAGTACTTC. Full variable domain (remainder filled in from reference TRBV2 and TRBJ2-7): EPEVTQTPSHQVTQMGQEVILRCVPISNHLYFYWYRQILGQKVEFLVSFYNNEISEKSEIFDDQFSVERPDGSNFTLKIRSTKLEDSAMYFCASRVGQGLSYEQYFGPGTRLTVT.